Described below is a single T cell receptor (beta chain) sequence and its context. Between the trimmed V and J ends, which lost 6 bases and 8 bases, there was a span of 14 bases. From germline, CDR1 is SGHTA and CDR2 FQGNSA. This CDR3 has 13 amino acids. As the library was built, unique molecular identifiers were attached to individual cDNA molecules. Using its own MiXCR run on the reads, TCRdb lists one record per CDR3 protein. The profile shows about 3,500 distinct CDR3 sequences, 40% to 60% of them singletons. The data stem from a study of human T cells and chemical hapten exposure. Treatment specified: therapeutic diphenylcyclopropenone sensitization with weekly scalp DPC.

This chain uses TRBV7-2 with TRBJ2-1; no clear D gene. This specimen consisted of whole blood, obtained before DPC sensitization or 2, 6, or about 24 weeks after (not recorded which). This receptor was identified in an adult with alopecia areata. Some clones in this sample may be carry-over from other donors' samples. This table probably holds off-target reads from a library built for another chain. CDR3 coding DNA: TGTGCCAGCAGTTGGCTTAGTTCTCATGAGCAGTTCTTC. Its translation: CASSWLSSHEQFF. Supplemented by reference TRBV7-2 and TRBJ2-1, the full variable domain reads GAGVSQSPSNKVTEKGKDVELRCDPISGHTALYWYRQSLGQGLEFLIYFQGNSAPDKSGLPSDRFSAERTGGSVSTLTIQRTQQEDSAVYLCASSWLSSHEQFFGPGTRLTVL.